What follows is one TCR beta chain and its context. As originally analysed: Quantification of nucleated cells was approximated via reference gene primer amplification. Assay used: immunoSEQ multiplex PCR; TCRdb lists only in-frame clones, some missing. V, J and clone size are those of that table, while D and trimming were read from the DNA. The sample lists roughly 200,000 clones; 80% to 90% were seen once. The data originate from a study of blood T cell repertoires in COVID-19. Material for sequencing was peripheral blood. This sequence was found in a woman aged 80 or older with COVID-19, enrolled during active disease.

The CDR3 DNA follows: TGTGCCAGCAGCCCGGGGTCTTGGAGGGGCGCAGCTAACTATGGCTACACCTTC. Translated, it gives CASSPGSWRGAANYGYTF. The chain recombines TRBV14 with TRBJ1-2; D perhaps matches TRBD1 (5 bases). Germline-derived CDR1 and CDR2 are SGHDN and FVKESK. The germline V and J ends were trimmed by 4 bases and 0 bases, with 21 bases remaining between them. CDR3 length: 18 amino acids.